This is a list of T cell receptor beta chains from one sample in a study of shared clonotypes between healthy human individuals. Assay used: immunoSEQ multiplex PCR; TCRdb lists only in-frame clones, some missing. The sample lists about 510,000 clones; about 96% were seen once. Sequenced material: naive CD4+ T cells sorted from blood. The receptor source for this set is a woman in her twenties or thirties in good health. Both conserved end residues are part of each CDR3. D genes are given only for firm matches.

>.|TRBJ1-1|TRBV19
TGTGCCAGTAGAATGGACGGGCCTATTGTCACTGAAGCTTTCTTT
CASRMDGPIVTEAFF
>TRBD1|TRBJ1-2|TRBV7-2
TGTGCCAGCAACCTACCGGACAGGGGGCGAGGGGGCTACACCTTC
CASNLPDRGRGGYTF
>.|TRBJ1-3|TRBV27
TGTGCCGGCTCCCGGGGGGGACCCCGAAACACCATATATTTT
CAGSRGGPRNTIYF
>TRBD2|TRBJ2-1|TRBV7-6
TGTGCCAGCAGCTATACTAGCGAGGGCTACAATGAGCAGTTCTTC
CASSYTSEGYNEQFF
>.|TRBJ1-2|TRBV7-9
TGTGCCAGCTCCCCTTGGGACTATGGCTACACCTTC
CASSPWDYGYTF
>.|TRBJ1-5|TRBV12-2
TGTGCAAGTCGCTTAGTGTACGGGGGCAATCAGCCCCAGCATTTT
CASRLVYGGNQPQHF
>TRBD1|TRBJ2-2|TRBV18
TGTGCCAGCTCACGGGACAGCAGGGCGTCCGGGGAGCTGTTTTTT
CASSRDSRASGELFF
>.|TRBJ2-5|TRBV18
TGTGCCAGCTCACCAGGGTTGGGCTGGGAGACCCAGTACTTC
CASSPGLGWETQYF
>.|TRBJ1-2|TRBV28
TGTGCCAGCAGTTTTACCGGGACCCCCTACGGCTACACCTTC
CASSFTGTPYGYTF
>.|TRBJ1-4|TRBV5-1
TGCGCCAGCAGCTTGCAGGGGAGGGATGAAAAACTGTTTTTT
CASSLQGRDEKLFF
>.|TRBJ2-7|TRBV7-2
TGTGCCAGCAGCTTAGGTAGCTACGAGCAGTACTTC
CASSLGSYEQYF